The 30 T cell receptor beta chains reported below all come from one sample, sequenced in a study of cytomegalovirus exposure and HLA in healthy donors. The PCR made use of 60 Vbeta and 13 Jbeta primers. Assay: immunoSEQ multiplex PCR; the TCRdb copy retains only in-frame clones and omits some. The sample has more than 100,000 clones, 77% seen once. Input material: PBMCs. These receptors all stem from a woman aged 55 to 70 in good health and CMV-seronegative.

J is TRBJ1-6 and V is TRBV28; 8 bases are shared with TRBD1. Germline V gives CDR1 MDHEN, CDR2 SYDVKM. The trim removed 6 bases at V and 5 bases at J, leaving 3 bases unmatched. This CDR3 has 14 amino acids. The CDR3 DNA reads TGTGCCAGCAGGGGACAGGCTGATAATTCACCCCTCCACTTT. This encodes CASRGQADNSPLHF. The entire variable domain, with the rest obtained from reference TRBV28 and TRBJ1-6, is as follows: DVKVTQSSRYLVKRTGEKVFLECVQDMDHENMFWYRQDPGLGLRLIYFSYDVKMKEKGDIPEGYSVSREKKERFSLILESASTNQTSMYLCASRGQADNSPLHFGNGTRLTVT.

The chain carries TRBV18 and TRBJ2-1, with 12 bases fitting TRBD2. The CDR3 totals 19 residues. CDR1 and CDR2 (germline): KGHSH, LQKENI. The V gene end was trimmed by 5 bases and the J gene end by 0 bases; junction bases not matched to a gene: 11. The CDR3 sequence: CASSATGLAGGTSYNEQFF. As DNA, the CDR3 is TGTGCCAGCTCAGCGACGGGACTAGCGGGCGGGACCTCCTACAATGAGCAGTTCTTC.

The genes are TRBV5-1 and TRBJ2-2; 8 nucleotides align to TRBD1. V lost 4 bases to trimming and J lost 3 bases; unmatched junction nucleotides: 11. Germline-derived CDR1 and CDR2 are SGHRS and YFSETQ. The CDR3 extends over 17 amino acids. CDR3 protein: CASSPFDRGIDTGELFF. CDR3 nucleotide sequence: TGCGCCAGCAGCCCTTTTGACAGGGGTATTGACACCGGGGAGCTGTTTTTT.

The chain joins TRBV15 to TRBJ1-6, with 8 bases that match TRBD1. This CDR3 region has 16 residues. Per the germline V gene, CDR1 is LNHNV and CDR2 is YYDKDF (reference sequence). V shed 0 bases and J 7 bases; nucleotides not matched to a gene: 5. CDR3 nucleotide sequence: TGTGCCACCAGCAGAGAACCTCGACAGGGGAATTCACCCCTCCACTTT. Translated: CATSREPRQGNSPLHF.

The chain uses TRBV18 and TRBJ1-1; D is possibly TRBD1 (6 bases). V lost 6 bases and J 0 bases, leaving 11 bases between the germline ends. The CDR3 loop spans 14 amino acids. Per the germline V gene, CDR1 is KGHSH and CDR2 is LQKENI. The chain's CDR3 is CASSQQGMNTEAFF. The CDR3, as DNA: TGTGCCAGCTCTCAACAGGGTATGAACACTGAAGCTTTCTTT.

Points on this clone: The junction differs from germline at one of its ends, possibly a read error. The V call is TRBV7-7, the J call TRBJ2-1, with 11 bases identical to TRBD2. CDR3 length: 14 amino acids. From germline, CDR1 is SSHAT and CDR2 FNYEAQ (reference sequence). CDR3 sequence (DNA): TGTGCTAGCAGCCGGGCTAGCGGGGGGTATGAGCAGTTCTTC. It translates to CASSRASGGYEQFF.

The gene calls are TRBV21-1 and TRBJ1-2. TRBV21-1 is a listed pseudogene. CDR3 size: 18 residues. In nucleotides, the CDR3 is TGTGCCAGCGGGTCCGGCTTTGGGACCGAGAGTCTGGAGGGTGGCTACACCTTC. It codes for CASGSGFGTESLEGGYTF.

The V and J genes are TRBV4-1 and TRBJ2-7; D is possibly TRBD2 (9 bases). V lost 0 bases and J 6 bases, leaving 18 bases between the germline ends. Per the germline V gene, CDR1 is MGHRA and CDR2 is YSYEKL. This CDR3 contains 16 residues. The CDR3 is CASSQDLASGTGEQYF. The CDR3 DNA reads TGCGCCAGCAGCCAAGATCTGGCTAGCGGGACAGGCGAGCAGTACTTC.

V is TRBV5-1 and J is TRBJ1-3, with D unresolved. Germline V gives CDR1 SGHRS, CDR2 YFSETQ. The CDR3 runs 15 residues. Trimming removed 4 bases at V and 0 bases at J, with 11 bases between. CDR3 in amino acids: CASSRRESSGNTIYF. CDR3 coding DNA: TGCGCCAGCAGCCGGCGGGAGAGCTCTGGAAACACCATATATTTT.

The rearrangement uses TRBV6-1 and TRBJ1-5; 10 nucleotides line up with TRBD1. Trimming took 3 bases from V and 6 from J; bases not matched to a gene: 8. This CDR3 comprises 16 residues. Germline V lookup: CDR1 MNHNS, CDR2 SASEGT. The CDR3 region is CASSERTGGLRQPQHF. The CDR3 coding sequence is TGTGCCAGCAGTGAGCGGACAGGGGGACTCCGTCAGCCCCAGCATTTT.

DNA of the CDR3: TGTGCCAGCGGGACAGGGGGCTACGATACGCAGTATTTT. As protein: CASGTGGYDTQYF. The rearrangement links TRBV2 to TRBJ2-3, with 12 bases aligning to TRBD1. The germline CDR1 and CDR2 sequences are SNHLY and FYNNEI. The length of the CDR3 is 13 residues. J lost 6 bases, V lost 8 bases, and 3 bases had no gene match.

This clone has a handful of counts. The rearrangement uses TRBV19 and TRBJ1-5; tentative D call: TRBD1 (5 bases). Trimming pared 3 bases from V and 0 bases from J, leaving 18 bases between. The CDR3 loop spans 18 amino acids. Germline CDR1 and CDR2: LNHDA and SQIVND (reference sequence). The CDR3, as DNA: TGTGCCAGTAGTATTGGTAATGGGAGGGGCTATAGCAATCAGCCCCAGCATTTT. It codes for CASSIGNGRGYSNQPQHF.

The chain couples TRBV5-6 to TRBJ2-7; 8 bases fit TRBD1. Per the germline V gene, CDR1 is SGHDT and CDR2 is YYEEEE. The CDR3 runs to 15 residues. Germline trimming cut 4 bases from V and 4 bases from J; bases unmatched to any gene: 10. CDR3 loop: CASSRPDRGIYEQYF. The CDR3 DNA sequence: TGTGCCAGCAGCAGACCCGACAGGGGAATATACGAGCAGTACTTC. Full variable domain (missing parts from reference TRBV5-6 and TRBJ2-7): DAGVTQSPTHLIKTRGQQVTLRCSPKSGHDTVSWYQQALGQGPQFIFQYYEEEERQRGNFPDRFSGHQFPNYSSELNVNALLLGDSALYLCASSRPDRGIYEQYFGPGTRLTVT.

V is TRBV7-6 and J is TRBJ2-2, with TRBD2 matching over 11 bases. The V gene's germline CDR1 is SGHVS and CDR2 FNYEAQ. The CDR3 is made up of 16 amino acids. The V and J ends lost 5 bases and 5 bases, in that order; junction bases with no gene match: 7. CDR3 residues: CASSTRTSGSTGELFF. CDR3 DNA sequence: TGTGCCAGCAGCACCAGGACTAGCGGGTCGACCGGGGAGCTGTTTTTT.

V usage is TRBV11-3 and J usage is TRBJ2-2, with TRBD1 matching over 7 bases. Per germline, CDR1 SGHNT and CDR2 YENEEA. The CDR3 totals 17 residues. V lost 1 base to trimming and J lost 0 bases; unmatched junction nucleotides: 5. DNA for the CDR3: TGTGCCAGCAGCTTAGCACCCGGGACAGCGAACACCGGGGAGCTGTTTTTT. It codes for CASSLAPGTANTGELFF. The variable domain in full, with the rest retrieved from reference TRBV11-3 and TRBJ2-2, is EAGVVQSPRYKIIEKKQPVAFWCNPISGHNTLYWYLQNLGQGPELLIRYENEEAVDDSQLPKDRFSAERLKGVDSTLKIQPAELGDSAVYLCASSLAPGTANTGELFFGEGSRLTVL.

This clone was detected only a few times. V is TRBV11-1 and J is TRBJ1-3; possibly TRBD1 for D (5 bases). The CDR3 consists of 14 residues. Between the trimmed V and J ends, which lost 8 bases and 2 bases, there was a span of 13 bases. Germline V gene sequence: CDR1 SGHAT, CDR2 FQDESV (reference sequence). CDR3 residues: CASVGLRTGNTIYF. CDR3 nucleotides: TGTGCCAGCGTGGGACTTCGAACTGGAAACACCATATATTTT.

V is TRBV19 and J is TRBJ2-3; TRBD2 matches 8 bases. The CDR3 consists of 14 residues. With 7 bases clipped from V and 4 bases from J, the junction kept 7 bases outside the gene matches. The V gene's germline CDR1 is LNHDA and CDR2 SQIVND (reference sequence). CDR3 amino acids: CASIGGLEPDTQYF. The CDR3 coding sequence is TGTGCCAGTATAGGGGGACTAGAGCCAGATACGCAGTATTTT.

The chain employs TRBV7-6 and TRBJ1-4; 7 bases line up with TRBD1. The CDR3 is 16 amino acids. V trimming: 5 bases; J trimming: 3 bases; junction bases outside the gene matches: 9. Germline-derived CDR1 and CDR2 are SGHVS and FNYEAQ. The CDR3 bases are TGTGCCAGCAGCCATTATATTGGGACAGCTAATGAAAAACTGTTTTTT. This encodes CASSHYIGTANEKLFF.

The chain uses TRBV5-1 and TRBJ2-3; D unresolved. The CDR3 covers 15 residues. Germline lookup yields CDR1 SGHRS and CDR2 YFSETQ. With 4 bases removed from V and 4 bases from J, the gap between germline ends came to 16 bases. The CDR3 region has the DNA TGCGCCAGCAGCCCCTTTGTAATTCGCGCAGATACGCAGTATTTT. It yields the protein CASSPFVIRADTQYF.

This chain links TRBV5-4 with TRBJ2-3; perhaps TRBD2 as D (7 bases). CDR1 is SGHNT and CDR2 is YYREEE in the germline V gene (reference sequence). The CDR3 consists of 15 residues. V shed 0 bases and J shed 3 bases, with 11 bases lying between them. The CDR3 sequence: CASSLAGGATDTQYF. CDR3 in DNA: TGTGCCAGCAGCTTGGCGGGGGGCGCGACAGATACGCAGTATTTT.

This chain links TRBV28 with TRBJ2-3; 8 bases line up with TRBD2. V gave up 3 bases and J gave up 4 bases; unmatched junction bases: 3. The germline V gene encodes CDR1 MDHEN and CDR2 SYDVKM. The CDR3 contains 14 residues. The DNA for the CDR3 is TGTGCCAGCAGTTTCGGGGGGGCCTCAGATACGCAGTATTTT. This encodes CASSFGGASDTQYF. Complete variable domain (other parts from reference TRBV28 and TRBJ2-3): DVKVTQSSRYLVKRTGEKVFLECVQDMDHENMFWYRQDPGLGLRLIYFSYDVKMKEKGDIPEGYSVSREKKERFSLILESASTNQTSMYLCASSFGGASDTQYFGPGTRLTVL.

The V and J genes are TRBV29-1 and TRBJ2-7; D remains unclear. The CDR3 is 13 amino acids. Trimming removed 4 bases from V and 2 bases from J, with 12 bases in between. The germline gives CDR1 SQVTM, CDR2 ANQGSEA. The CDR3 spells CSVVYPTAYEQYF. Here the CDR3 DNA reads TGCAGCGTTGTGTATCCTACCGCCTACGAGCAGTACTTC.

This CDR3 is CASSQLSGSETQYF. The CDR3 DNA is TGCGCCAGCAGCCAACTTTCGGGGTCGGAGACCCAGTACTTC. The chain employs TRBV5-1 and TRBJ2-5; TRBD2 is a possible D gene (5 bases). V gave up 4 bases and J gave up 5 bases, with 15 bases separating them. Germline V gene data show CDR1 as SGHRS and CDR2 as YFSETQ. This CDR3 is 14 amino acids long.

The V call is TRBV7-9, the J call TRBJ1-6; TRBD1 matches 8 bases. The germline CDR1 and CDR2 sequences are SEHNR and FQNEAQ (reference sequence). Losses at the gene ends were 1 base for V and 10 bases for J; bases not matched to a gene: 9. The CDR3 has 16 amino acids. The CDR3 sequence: CASSLDRGATLSPLHF. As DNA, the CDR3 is TGTGCCAGCAGCTTAGACAGGGGGGCAACGTTGTCACCCCTCCACTTT.

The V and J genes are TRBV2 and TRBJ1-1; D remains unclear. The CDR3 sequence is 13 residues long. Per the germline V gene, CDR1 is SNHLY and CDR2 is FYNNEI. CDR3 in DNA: TGTGTAATCGGGGAGGGTGGGAACACTGAAGCTTTCTTT. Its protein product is CVIGEGGNTEAFF.

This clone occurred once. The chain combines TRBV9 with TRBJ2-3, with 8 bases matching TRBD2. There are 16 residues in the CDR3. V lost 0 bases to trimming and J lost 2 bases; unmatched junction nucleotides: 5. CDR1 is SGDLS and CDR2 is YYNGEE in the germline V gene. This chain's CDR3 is CASSVAERGFTDTQYF. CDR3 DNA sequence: TGTGCCAGCAGCGTAGCCGAGCGGGGGTTCACAGATACGCAGTATTTT.

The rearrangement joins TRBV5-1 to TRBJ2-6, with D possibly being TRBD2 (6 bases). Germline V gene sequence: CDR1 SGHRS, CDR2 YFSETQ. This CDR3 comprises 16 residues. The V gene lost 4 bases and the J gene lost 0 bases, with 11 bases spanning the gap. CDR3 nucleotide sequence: TGCGCCAGCAGCCAGGGACTGGACTCTGGGGCCAACGTCCTGACTTTC. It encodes CASSQGLDSGANVLTF.

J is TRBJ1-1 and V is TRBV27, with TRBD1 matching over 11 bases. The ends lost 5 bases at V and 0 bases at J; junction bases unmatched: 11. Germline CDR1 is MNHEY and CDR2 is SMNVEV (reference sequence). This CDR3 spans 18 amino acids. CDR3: CASSHTGTGGVLNTEAFF. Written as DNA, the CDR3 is TGTGCCAGCAGTCATACCGGGACAGGGGGTGTTCTGAACACTGAAGCTTTCTTT.

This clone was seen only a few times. The CDR3 region has the DNA TGTGCCAGCAGTGCTGGCAGGCTCATGAGCTCCTACAATGAGCAGTTCTTC. Translating it yields CASSAGRLMSSYNEQFF. The V and J genes are TRBV2 and TRBJ2-1; D gene ambiguous. The CDR3 totals 17 residues. Germline assignment: CDR1 SNHLY and CDR2 FYNNEI. Trimming shortened V by 4 bases and J by 0 bases, and 16 bases separated the two germline ends.

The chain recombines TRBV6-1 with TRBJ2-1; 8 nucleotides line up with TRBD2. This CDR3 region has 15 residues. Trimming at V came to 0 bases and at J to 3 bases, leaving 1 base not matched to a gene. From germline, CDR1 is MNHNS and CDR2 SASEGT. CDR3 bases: TGTGCCAGCAGTGAAGCCGGGACTAGCTACAATGAGCAGTTCTTC. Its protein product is CASSEAGTSYNEQFF.